These 16 T cell receptor beta chains came from one sample sequenced in a study of identical twins. From the 5' RACE reads, TCRdb called clonotypes with MiXCR, one entry per CDR3 protein. Of 200,000 to 250,000 distinct CDR3 sequences listed, approximately 7% are singletons. The data also belong to a second study, concerning yellow fever vaccine responses in identical twins.

Source material: memory (CD45RO+) T cells sorted from blood. Receptor source: a woman aged 18-29 years in good health.

This clonotype was observed a few times. V and J are TRBV3-1 and TRBJ2-7; 7 bases are shared with TRBD1. J lost 5 bases, V lost 4 bases, and 11 bases had no gene match. Germline-derived CDR1 and CDR2 are LGHDT and YNNKEL (reference sequence). The CDR3 extends over 15 amino acids. The CDR3 region is CASSPGLTGDDEQYV. CDR3 DNA sequence: TGTGCCAGCAGCCCGGGCCTAACAGGGGACGACGAGCAGTACGTC.

This clonotype was found many times. V is TRBV15 and J is TRBJ2-3, with 8 nucleotides matching TRBD2. The CDR3 sequence is 16 residues long. The V segment lost 1 base and the J segment 6 bases; nucleotides outside the gene matches: 9. Germline-derived CDR1 and CDR2 are LNHNV and YYDKDF (reference sequence). This CDR3 is CATSRGTGGSADTQYF. The CDR3 DNA reads TGTGCCACCAGCAGAGGCACGGGAGGGTCCGCGGATACGCAGTATTTT.

This clonotype was counted between two and nine times. This rearrangement joins TRBV6-1 to TRBJ2-1; D is uncertain. The V gene lost 3 bases and the J gene lost 9 bases, with 6 bases spanning the gap. The CDR3 totals 11 residues. Looked up from germline, CDR1 is MNHNS and CDR2 is SASEGT. For the CDR3, the DNA is TGTGCCAGCAGTGAGGCGGTTGAGCAGTTCTTC. Translation gives CASSEAVEQFF.

The V gene is TRBV6-5, the J gene TRBJ1-5; 8 bases line up with TRBD1. Germline assignment: CDR1 MNHEY and CDR2 SVGAGI. Losses at the gene ends were 4 bases for V and 6 bases for J; bases not matched to a gene: 14. This CDR3 is 17 amino acids long. CDR3 coding DNA: TGTGCCAGCAGTTGCGGGACAGGCCCCCCGGGAGGTCAGCCCCAGCATTTT. It codes for CASSCGTGPPGGQPQHF.

This clonotype was observed many times. V usage is TRBV5-1 and J usage is TRBJ1-2; a weak D match, TRBD1 (5 bases). The CDR3 covers 14 residues. V was trimmed by 0 bases and J by 4 bases, leaving 10 bases between them. Germline V lookup: CDR1 SGHRS, CDR2 YFSETQ. Here the CDR3 DNA reads TGCGCCAGCAGCTTGGATGGGGGTGTCTATGGCTACACCTTC. Protein sequence: CASSLDGGVYGYTF.

This clonotype was recorded a few times. The chain employs TRBV7-2 and TRBJ2-3, with D possibly being TRBD1 or TRBD2 (5 bases each). With 5 bases removed from V and 2 bases from J, the gap between germline ends came to 17 bases. Per the germline V gene, CDR1 is SGHTA and CDR2 is FQGNSA. This CDR3 region has 16 residues. Here the CDR3 reads CASSRSSRGTTDTQYF. In nucleotides, the CDR3 is TGTGCCAGCAGCCGATCCTCGAGGGGAACCACAGATACGCAGTATTTT. The whole variable domain, remainder taken from reference TRBV7-2 and TRBJ2-3, is GAGVSQSPSNKVTEKGKDVELRCDPISGHTALYWYRQSLGQGLEFLIYFQGNSAPDKSGLPSDRFSAERTGGSVSTLTIQRTQQEDSAVYLCASSRSSRGTTDTQYFGPGTRLTVL.

This clonotype was picked up a small number of times. The chain uses TRBV28 and TRBJ1-1, with TRBD1 matching over 11 bases. CDR3 length: 19 amino acids. Losses at the gene ends were 4 bases for V and 3 bases for J; bases not matched to a gene: 16. From germline, CDR1 is MDHEN and CDR2 SYDVKM. Written as DNA, the CDR3 is TGTGCCAGCAGTTCCTTTCCCCGGGACAGGGGGTGGGATGACACTGAAGCTTTCTTT. It specifies CASSSFPRDRGWDDTEAFF.

This clonotype was detected a few times. V usage is TRBV14 and J usage is TRBJ2-7; a possible D gene is TRBD1 (7 bases). The CDR3 is 15 residues long. Germline loops: CDR1 SGHDN, CDR2 FVKESK. The V gene lost 4 bases and the J gene lost 3 bases, with 16 bases spanning the gap. The CDR3 coding sequence is TGTGCCAGCAGCCGGAACCCAGGGGGGAGCTACGAGCAGTACTTC. Its translation is CASSRNPGGSYEQYF.

This clonotype was counted many times. The rearrangement links TRBV28 to TRBJ2-5; D gene uncertain. Germline values: CDR1 MDHEN, CDR2 SYDVKM. This CDR3 is built from 11 residues. The V and J ends lost 2 bases and 7 bases respectively, with 5 bases between them. CDR3 nucleotide sequence: TGTGCCAGCAGTTTACGCGGGACCCAGTACTTC. The encoded protein is CASSLRGTQYF.

The chain couples TRBV2 to TRBJ2-7; no clear D. Germline assignment: CDR1 SNHLY and CDR2 FYNNEI. The V and J ends lost 4 bases and 4 bases respectively, with 11 bases between them. The CDR3 runs to 13 residues. In DNA, the CDR3 is TGTGCCAGCAGTGCAACAAAAGGTTACGAGCAGTACGTC. It is translated as CASSATKGYEQYV.

This chain joins TRBV27 and TRBJ2-7; no clear D gene. Germline values: CDR1 MNHEY, CDR2 SMNVEV (reference sequence). This CDR3 has 14 amino acids. Deletions cut 6 bases from V and 2 bases from J, with 14 bases between. CDR3 in DNA: TGTGCCAGCAGCACCTTTTCAGGAGCCTACGAGCAGTACGTC. Amino acids: CASSTFSGAYEQYV.

This chain uses TRBV2 with TRBJ2-1; TRBD2 matches 9 bases. Germline V gene sequence: CDR1 SNHLY, CDR2 FYNNEI. Trimming removed 6 bases from V and 8 bases from J; junction bases left unmatched: 8. The CDR3 is 14 amino acids. Here the CDR3 reads CASRLAGGPYEQFF. CDR3 coding DNA: TGTGCCAGCAGGTTGGCGGGAGGGCCCTATGAGCAGTTCTTC. Full variable domain (rest looked up from reference TRBV2 and TRBJ2-1): EPEVTQTPSHQVTQMGQEVILRCVPISNHLYFYWYRQILGQKVEFLVSFYNNEISEKSEIFDDQFSVERPDGSNFTLKIRSTKLEDSAMYFCASRLAGGPYEQFFGPGTRLTVL.

The J gene is TRBJ1-2, the V gene TRBV5-6, with TRBD1 matching over 7 bases. V gave up 4 bases and J gave up 8 bases; unmatched junction bases: 8. The CDR3 is 13 amino acids. Germline V gene lookup returns CDR1 SGHDT and CDR2 YYEEEE. The CDR3 DNA sequence: TGTGCCAGCAGCAGGACGACAGGGATCGGCTACACCTTC. Protein: CASSRTTGIGYTF. Full variable domain (rest looked up from reference TRBV5-6 and TRBJ1-2): DAGVTQSPTHLIKTRGQQVTLRCSPKSGHDTVSWYQQALGQGPQFIFQYYEEEERQRGNFPDRFSGHQFPNYSSELNVNALLLGDSALYLCASSRTTGIGYTFGSGTRLTVV.

The rearrangement uses TRBV2 and TRBJ1-6; no reliable D call. Germline loops: CDR1 SNHLY, CDR2 FYNNEI. V lost 2 bases, J lost 9 bases, and 11 bases lay in between. CDR3 length: 14 amino acids. CDR3 in amino acids: CASSEIPERSPLHF. CDR3 coding DNA: TGTGCCAGCAGTGAAATTCCCGAACGTTCACCCCTCCACTTT.

V is TRBV6-1 and J is TRBJ1-4; possibly TRBD1 for D (5 bases). The V end lost 6 bases, the J end lost 8 bases, and 16 bases lay between the germline ends. Germline values: CDR1 MNHNS, CDR2 SASEGT. The CDR3 sequence is 14 residues long. CDR3 sequence reads: CASSPRGLKEKLFF. DNA of the CDR3: TGTGCCAGCAGCCCTAGGGGACTGAAGGAAAAACTGTTTTTT.

This clonotype showed up just a few times. This chain joins TRBV10-3 and TRBJ2-3; unclear D gene. Trimming removed 4 bases from V and 4 bases from J, with 9 bases in between. CDR3 size: 13 residues. Germline loops: CDR1 ENHRY, CDR2 SYGVKD. The CDR3 loop is CAISVDQADTQYF. The CDR3, as DNA: TGTGCCATCAGTGTCGACCAAGCAGATACGCAGTATTTT.